One and the same sample provided the 15 T cell receptor beta chains below, sequenced in a study of T cells in Graves' hyperthyroidism and ophthalmopathy. Template material for amplifying TCR beta CDR3 regions consisted of RNA transcripts. With the HTBI primer set, the TCR CDR3 went through a first round of RT-PCR. TCRdb re-analysed the multiplex PCR reads in MiXCR, keeping a single row per CDR3 protein. Among approximately 740,000 distinct CDR3 sequences listed, approximately 15% were seen once. Sequenced material: blood. The source is a woman aged 18-35 years with Graves' hyperthyroidism.

This clonotype was observed at least ten times. The chain carries TRBV10-3 and TRBJ2-7; tentatively, D is TRBD1 (6 bases). Germline-derived CDR1 and CDR2 are ENHRY and SYGVKD. CDR3 length: 12 amino acids. Trimming left V 7 bases short and J 6 bases short, with 13 bases between. CDR3 sequence reads: CAINQGGREQYF. The CDR3 nucleotides are TGTGCCATCAATCAAGGGGGTCGCGAGCAGTACTTC.

The chain has TRBV6-2 or TRBV6-3 and TRBJ1-4; 11 nucleotides line up with TRBD1. The CDR3 consists of 16 residues. Trimming at V came to 6 bases and at J to 8 bases, leaving 11 bases not matched to a gene. Germline V gene lookup returns CDR1 MNHEY and CDR2 SVGEGT. Here the CDR3 reads CASSRLDRGLEEKLFF. CDR3 bases: TGTGCCAGCAGCCGGCTGGACAGGGGGCTAGAAGAAAAACTGTTTTTT.

The table lists this clonotype with a few counts. The rearrangement links TRBV19 to TRBJ2-1; 14 bases agree with TRBD2. The CDR3 extends over 15 amino acids. After removal of 5 bases from V and 8 bases from J, the junction contained 5 bases not matched to a gene. Per germline, CDR1 LNHDA and CDR2 SQIVND (reference sequence). CDR3 protein: CASSRLAGGPYEQFF. In DNA form, the CDR3 reads TGTGCCAGTAGTCGACTAGCGGGAGGGCCGTATGAGCAGTTCTTC.

Worth noting for this clonotype: This could be a read error, since a much larger clone is one nucleotide away. CDR3 sequence reads: CSARAGGEGKDTQYF. CDR3 DNA sequence: TGCAGTGCTAGAGCAGGCGGGGAGGGGAAAGATACGCAGTATTTT. The rearrangement links TRBV20-1 to TRBJ2-3, with 7 bases matching TRBD2. V gave up 1 base and J gave up 5 bases; unmatched junction bases: 9. The germline V gene has CDR1 DFQATT and CDR2 SNEGSKA (reference sequence). The CDR3 extends over 15 amino acids.

In the case of this clonotype: It is likely a read error, because the conserved phenylalanine at the end of the CDR3 is missing. CDR3 loop: CASSTGGARKVVEQYL. In DNA form, the CDR3 reads TGTGCCAGCAGCACGGGGGGCGCTCGGAAAGTTGTCGAGCAGTACCTC. The J gene is TRBJ2-7, the V gene TRBV7-2; possibly TRBD2 for D (7 bases). Germline CDR1 is SGHTA and CDR2 is FQGNSA. This CDR3 has 16 residues. Trimming cost V 5 bases and J 6 bases, with 23 bases left between them.

In its sample, this clonotype was seen many times. CDR3 protein: CASSLYTSTEAFF. In DNA form, the CDR3 reads TGTGCCAGCAGTTTATATACGAGCACTGAAGCTTTCTTT. V is TRBV27 and J is TRBJ1-1; D ambiguous. With 1 base removed from V and 4 bases from J, the gap between germline ends came to 7 bases. Per the germline V gene, CDR1 is MNHEY and CDR2 is SMNVEV (reference sequence). The CDR3 is 13 residues long.

The chain couples TRBV29-1 to TRBJ2-2, with 10 bases fitting TRBD2. V lost 2 bases and J lost 7; bases outside the gene matches: 4. CDR1 is SQVTM and CDR2 is ANQGSEA in the germline V gene. This CDR3 has 14 amino acids. CDR3 coding DNA: TGCAGCGTTGAAAGAGCGGGAGGGGTCGGGGAGCTGTTTTTT. Protein sequence: CSVERAGGVGELFF.

This clonotype appeared many times. The chain combines TRBV28 with TRBJ2-2, with 11 bases lining up with TRBD2. Germline V gene sequence: CDR1 MDHEN, CDR2 SYDVKM. There are 14 residues in the CDR3. V trimming: 6 bases; J trimming: 7 bases; junction bases outside the gene matches: 4. CDR3 coding DNA: TGTGCCAGCAGACTAGCGGGAGACGACGGGGAGCTGTTTTTT. Translation: CASRLAGDDGELFF.

About this clonotype itself: A much larger clone differs by one base, so this may be a read error. The rearrangement uses TRBV7-6 and TRBJ2-1, with D perhaps TRBD1 or TRBD2 (5 bases each). Per the germline V gene, CDR1 is SGHVS and CDR2 is FNYEAQ. This CDR3 region has 16 residues. Trimming removed 4 bases at V and 0 bases at J, with 13 bases between. In DNA, the CDR3 is TGTGCCAGCAGCTCCGTCTGGGGGAGCTCCTACAATGAGCAGTTCTTC. Protein product: CASSSVWGSSYNEQFF.

This clonotype has at least ten counts. The chain carries TRBV3-1 and TRBJ2-7, with D tentatively TRBD1 (5 bases). The CDR3 runs 13 residues. Germline V gene data show CDR1 as LGHDT and CDR2 as YNNKEL (reference sequence). Trimming removed 3 bases at V and 3 bases at J, with 9 bases between. The chain's CDR3 is CASSHQGGYEQYF. As DNA, the CDR3 is TGTGCCAGCAGCCATCAGGGCGGCTACGAGCAGTACTTC.

The chain joins TRBV28 to TRBJ1-5, with 8 nucleotides matching TRBD1. The trim removed 4 bases at V and 3 bases at J, leaving 2 bases unmatched. The CDR3 has 14 residues. Germline CDR1 is MDHEN and CDR2 is SYDVKM. Written as DNA, the CDR3 is TGTGCCAGCAGTTATCAGGGGGCCAATCAGCCCCAGCATTTT. It translates to CASSYQGANQPQHF.

At least ten counts were recorded for this clonotype. The chain joins TRBV2 to TRBJ1-1; TRBD1 might be the D (6 bases). CDR1 SNHLY and CDR2 FYNNEI come from the germline V gene. The V end lost 7 bases, the J end lost 0 bases, and 12 bases lay between the germline ends. The CDR3 spans 14 residues. The DNA of the CDR3 is TGTGCCAGCACGGGACACGACATGAACACTGAAGCTTTCTTT. Its translation: CASTGHDMNTEAFF.

This clonotype was seen ten or more times. The chain is built from TRBV5-4 and TRBJ2-1, with D maybe TRBD1 (6 bases). CDR1 is SGHNT, CDR2 YYREEE, per germline (reference sequence). V lost 4 bases to trimming and J lost 0 bases, with 20 bases between them. CDR3 length: 18 amino acids. The CDR3 bases are TGTGCCAGCAGCCCTTCCCAGGGGCGGTTAAGCTCCTACAATGAGCAGTTCTTC. Encoded protein: CASSPSQGRLSSYNEQFF. Full variable domain (missing parts from reference TRBV5-4 and TRBJ2-1): ETGVTQSPTHLIKTRGQQVTLRCSSQSGHNTVSWYQQALGQGPQFIFQYYREEENGRGNFPPRFSGLQFPNYSSELNVNALELDDSALYLCASSPSQGRLSSYNEQFFGPGTRLTVL.

This clonotype was observed a few times. This chain uses TRBV7-9 with TRBJ2-1; D is unclear. The CDR3 loop spans 11 amino acids. V was trimmed by 5 bases and J by 12 bases, leaving 11 bases between them. CDR1 and CDR2 from the germline V gene are SEHNR and FQNEAQ (reference sequence). CDR3 residues: CASSPSWGQFF. In nucleotides, the CDR3 is TGTGCCAGCAGCCCCTCGTGGGGGCAGTTCTTC.

The chain carries TRBV27 and TRBJ1-6; D gene uncertain. Germline lookup yields CDR1 MNHEY and CDR2 SMNVEV (reference sequence). The V end lost 2 bases, the J end lost 9 bases, and 14 bases lay between the germline ends. The CDR3 spans 15 residues. CDR3 loop: CASSLGPEWGSPLHF. CDR3 nucleotide sequence: TGTGCCAGCAGTTTAGGCCCGGAATGGGGTTCACCCCTCCACTTT.